The clone carrying this T cell receptor (beta chain) showed up many times. What it binds is unknown. Every sampled donor was Caucasian and healthy. TCRdb reprocessed the 5' RACE reads with MiXCR, giving one entry per CDR3 protein. Of about 900,000 distinct CDR3 sequences in the sample, over 9% were seen once. The data stem from a study of identical twins. Study-level results: Out-of-frame alpha sequences common to twins were enriched for low generation probability.

Germline CDR1 SGHRS, CDR2 YFSETQ. The CDR3 has 15 amino acids. V dropped 3 bases and J dropped 3 bases, with 14 bases sitting between them. The same sample was also used in a study of yellow fever vaccine responses in identical twins.

This TCR was recovered from a woman aged 18-29 years in good health. V is TRBV5-1 and J is TRBJ2-3; the D call may be TRBD1 or TRBD2 (5 bases each). The specimen sequenced was PBMCs. Here the CDR3 reads CASSYRDVHTDTQYF. CDR3 sequence (DNA): TGCGCCAGCAGCTACCGGGACGTTCATACAGATACGCAGTATTTT.